This entry features one T cell receptor beta chain sequence. In the original processing: Reference gene primer amplification gave nucleated cell count estimates. Here immunoSEQ multiplex PCR was the method, and the copy in TCRdb shows in-frame clones only, minus some. V and J calls and clone size are as listed in that table; D and trimming were resolved from the DNA. The sample consists of a few hundred thousand clones, around 85% of them appearing once. The data were obtained in a study of blood T cell repertoires in COVID-19. In the study overall: Samples came from the United States, Italy and Spain, spanning acute and convalescent COVID-19. In each case, the material was cDNA or gDNA derived from T cells, B-cell-depleted T cells, or PBMCs.

The V and J ends lost 6 bases and 5 bases, in that order; junction bases with no gene match: 8. Germline values: CDR1 LNHDA, CDR2 SQIVND (reference sequence). This CDR3 has 14 residues. The chain employs TRBV19 and TRBJ2-3; 7 bases map to TRBD2. The sequencing input was peripheral blood. The sequence was collected from a man aged 50 to 59 with active or convalescent COVID-19. The CDR3 spells CASSPAGVGDTQYF. The CDR3 region has the DNA TGTGCCAGTAGCCCCGCGGGAGTAGGAGATACGCAGTATTTT.